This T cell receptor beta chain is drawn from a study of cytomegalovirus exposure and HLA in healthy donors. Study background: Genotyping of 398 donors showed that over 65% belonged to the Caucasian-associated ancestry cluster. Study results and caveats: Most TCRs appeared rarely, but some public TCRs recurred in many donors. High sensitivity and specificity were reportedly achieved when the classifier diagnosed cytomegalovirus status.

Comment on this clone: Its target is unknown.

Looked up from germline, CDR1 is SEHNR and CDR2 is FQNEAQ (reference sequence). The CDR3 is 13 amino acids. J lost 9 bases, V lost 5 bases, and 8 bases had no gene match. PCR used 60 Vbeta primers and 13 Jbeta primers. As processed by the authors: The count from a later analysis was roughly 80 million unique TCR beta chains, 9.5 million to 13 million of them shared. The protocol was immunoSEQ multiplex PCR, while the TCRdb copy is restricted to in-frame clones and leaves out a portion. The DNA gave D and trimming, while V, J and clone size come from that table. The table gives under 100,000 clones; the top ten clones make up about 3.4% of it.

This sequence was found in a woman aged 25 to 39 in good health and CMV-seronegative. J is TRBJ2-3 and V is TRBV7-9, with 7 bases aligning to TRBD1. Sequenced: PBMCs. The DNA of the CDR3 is TGTGCCAGCAGCCTAGGGGGCCGTGGAACGCAGTATTTT. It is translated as CASSLGGRGTQYF.